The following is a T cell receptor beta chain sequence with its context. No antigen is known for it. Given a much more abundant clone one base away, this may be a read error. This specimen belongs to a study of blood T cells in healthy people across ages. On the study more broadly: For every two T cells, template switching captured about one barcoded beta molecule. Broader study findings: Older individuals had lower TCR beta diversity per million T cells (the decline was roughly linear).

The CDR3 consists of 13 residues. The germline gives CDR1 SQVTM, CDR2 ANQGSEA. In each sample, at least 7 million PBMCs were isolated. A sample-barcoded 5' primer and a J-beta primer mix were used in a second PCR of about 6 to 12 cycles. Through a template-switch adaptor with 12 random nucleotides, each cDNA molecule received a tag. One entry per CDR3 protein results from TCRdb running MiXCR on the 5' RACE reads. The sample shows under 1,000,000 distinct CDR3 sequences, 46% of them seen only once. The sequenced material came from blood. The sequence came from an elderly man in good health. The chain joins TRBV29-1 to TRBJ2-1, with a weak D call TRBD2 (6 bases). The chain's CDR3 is CSVSGPDYDEQFF. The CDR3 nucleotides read TGCAGCGTCAGCGGGCCAGACTACGATGAGCAGTTCTTC.